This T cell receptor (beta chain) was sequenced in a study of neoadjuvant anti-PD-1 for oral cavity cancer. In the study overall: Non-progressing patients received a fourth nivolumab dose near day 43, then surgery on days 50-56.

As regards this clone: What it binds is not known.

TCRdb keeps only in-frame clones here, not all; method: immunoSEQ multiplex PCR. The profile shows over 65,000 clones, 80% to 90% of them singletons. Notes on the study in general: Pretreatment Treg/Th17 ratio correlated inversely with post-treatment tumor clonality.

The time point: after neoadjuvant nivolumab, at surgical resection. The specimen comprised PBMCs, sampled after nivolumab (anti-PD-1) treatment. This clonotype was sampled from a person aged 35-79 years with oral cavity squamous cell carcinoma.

The CDR3 loop is CASSQWTENYEQYF. CDR3 sequence (DNA): TGTGCCAGCAGCCAATGGACAGAAAACTACGAGCAGTACTTC. This sequence joins TRBV7-8 and TRBJ2-7, with D perhaps TRBD1 (6 bases). CDR3 length equals 14 residues. The germline V gene encodes CDR1 SGHVS and CDR2 FQNEAQ. V lost 5 bases to trimming and J lost 3 bases, with 14 bases between them. The full variable domain, completed using reference TRBV7-8 and TRBJ2-7, is GAGVSQSPRYKVAKRGQDVALRCDPISGHVSLFWYQQALGQGPEFLTYFQNEAQLDKSGLPSDRFFAERPEGSVSTLKIQRTQQEDSAVYLCASSQWTENYEQYFGPGTRLTVT.